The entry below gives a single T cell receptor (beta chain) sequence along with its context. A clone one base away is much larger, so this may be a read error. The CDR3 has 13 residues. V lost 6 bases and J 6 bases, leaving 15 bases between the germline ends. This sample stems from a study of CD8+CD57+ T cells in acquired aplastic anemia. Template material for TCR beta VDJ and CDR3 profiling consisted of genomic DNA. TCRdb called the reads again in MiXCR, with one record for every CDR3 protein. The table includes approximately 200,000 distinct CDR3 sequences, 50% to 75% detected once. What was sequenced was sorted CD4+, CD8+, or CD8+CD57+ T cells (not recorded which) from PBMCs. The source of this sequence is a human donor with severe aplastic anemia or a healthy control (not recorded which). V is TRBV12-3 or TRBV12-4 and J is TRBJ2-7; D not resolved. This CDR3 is CASSSYRKGEQYF. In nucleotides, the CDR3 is TGTGCCAGCAGCTCATACCGGAAGGGCGAGCAGTACTTC.